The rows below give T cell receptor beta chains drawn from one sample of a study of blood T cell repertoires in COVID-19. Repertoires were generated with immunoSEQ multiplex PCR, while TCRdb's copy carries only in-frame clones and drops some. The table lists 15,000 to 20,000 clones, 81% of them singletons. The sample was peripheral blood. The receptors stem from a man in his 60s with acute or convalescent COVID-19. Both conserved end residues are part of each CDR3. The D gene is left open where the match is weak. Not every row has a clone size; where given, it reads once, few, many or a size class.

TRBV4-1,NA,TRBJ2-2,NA,CASSPLGGGEFANTGELFF,TGCGCCAGCAGCCCTTTAGGTGGAGGGGAGTTCGCGAACACCGGGGAGCTGTTTTTT
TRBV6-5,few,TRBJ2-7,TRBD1,CASSPRGTGTDEQYF,TGTGCCAGCAGTCCCCGCGGGACAGGGACCGACGAGCAGTACTTC
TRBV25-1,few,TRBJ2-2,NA,CASSEFDSTGELFF,TGTGCCAGCAGTGAATTTGATAGCACCGGGGAGCTGTTTTTT
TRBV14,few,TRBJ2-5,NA,CASSQGGGKETQYF,TGTGCCAGCAGCCAGGGGGGAGGCAAAGAGACCCAGTACTTC
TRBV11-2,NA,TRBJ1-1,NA,CASSLDPDTAEAFF,TGTGCCAGCAGCTTAGATCCCGACACCGCTGAAGCTTTCTTT
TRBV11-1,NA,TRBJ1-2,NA,CASSKRRGDYGYTF,TGTGCCAGCAGCAAACGTCGCGGGGACTATGGCTACACCTTC
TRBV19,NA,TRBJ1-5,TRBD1,CASRVEGQSNQPQHF,TGTGCCAGTAGGGTGGAGGGACAGAGCAATCAGCCCCAGCATTTT
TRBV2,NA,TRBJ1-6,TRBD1,CASSVQGTDSPLHF,TGTGCCAGCAGCGTACAGGGGACGGATTCACCCCTCCACTTT
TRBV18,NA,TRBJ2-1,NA,CASSPTNGDNEQFF,TGTGCCAGCTCACCAACGAATGGAGACAATGAGCAGTTCTTC
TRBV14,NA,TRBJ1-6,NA,CASRLSPNSPLHF,TGTGCCAGCAGACTAAGCCCGAATTCACCCCTCCACTTT
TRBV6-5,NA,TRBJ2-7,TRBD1,CASSYSGQGPYEQYF,TGTGCCAGCAGTTACTCTGGACAGGGACCCTACGAGCAGTACTTC
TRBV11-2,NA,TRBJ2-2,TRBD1,CASSYGDRGFGTGELFF,TGTGCCAGCAGCTATGGGGACAGGGGATTTGGCACCGGGGAGCTGTTTTTT
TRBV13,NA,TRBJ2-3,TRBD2,CASSLGLAGRTDTQYF,TGTGCCAGCAGCTTAGGCCTAGCGGGGCGCACAGATACGCAGTATTTT
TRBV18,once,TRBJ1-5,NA,CASSPQGYSNQPQHF,TGTGCCAGCTCACCGCAGGGGTATAGCAATCAGCCCCAGCATTTT
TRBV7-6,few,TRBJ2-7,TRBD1,CASSSTGREQYF,TGTGCCAGCAGCTCGACAGGGAGAGAGCAGTACTTC
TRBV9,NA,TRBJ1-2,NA,CASNRDNLDYGYTF,TGTGCCAGCAACCGGGACAATTTGGACTATGGCTACACCTTC
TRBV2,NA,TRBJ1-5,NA,CASNTGISNQPQHF,TGTGCCAGCAATACAGGGATTAGCAATCAGCCCCAGCATTTT
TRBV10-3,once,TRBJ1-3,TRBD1,CAISESIQKGAAGNTIYF,TGTGCCATCAGTGAGTCGATACAAAAGGGGGCGGCTGGAAACACCATATATTTT
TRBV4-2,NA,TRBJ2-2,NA,CASSQELGAETGELFF,TGTGCCAGCAGCCAAGAGTTGGGGGCAGAAACCGGGGAGCTGTTTTTT
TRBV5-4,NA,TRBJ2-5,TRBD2,CASSPTSGTETQYF,TGTGCCAGCAGCCCAACCAGCGGGACCGAGACCCAGTACTTC
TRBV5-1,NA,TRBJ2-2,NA,CASSLRNRQNTGELFF,TGCGCCAGCAGCCTTAGGAACAGGCAGAACACCGGGGAGCTGTTTTTT
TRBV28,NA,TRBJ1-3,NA,CATHSGNTIYF,TGTGCCACCCACTCTGGAAACACCATATATTTT
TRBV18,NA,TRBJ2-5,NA,CASSSTHGTNKETQYF,TGTGCCAGCTCCTCCACCCACGGGACAAATAAAGAGACCCAGTACTTC
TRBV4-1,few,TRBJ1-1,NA,CASSHPREGSRAFF,TGCGCCAGCAGCCACCCCCGGGAGGGGTCTAGAGCTTTCTTT
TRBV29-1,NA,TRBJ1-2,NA,CSVESGYGYTF,TGCAGCGTTGAATCCGGGTATGGCTACACCTTC
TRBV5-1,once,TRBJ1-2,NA,CASSFSEGNYGYTF,TGCGCCAGCAGCTTTTCAGAGGGCAACTATGGCTACACCTTC
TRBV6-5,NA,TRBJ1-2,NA,CASRQGRSDGYTF,TGTGCCAGCAGACAGGGAAGGAGCGATGGCTACACCTTC
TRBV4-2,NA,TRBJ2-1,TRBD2,CASSQDPSGGLNEQFF,TGTGCCAGCAGCCAAGACCCTAGCGGGGGGTTAAATGAGCAGTTCTTC
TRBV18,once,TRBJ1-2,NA,CASSRPSYGYTF,TGTGCCAGCTCACGACCCTCCTATGGCTACACCTTC
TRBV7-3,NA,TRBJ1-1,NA,CASRGGNTEAFF,TGTGCCAGCCGAGGGGGGAACACTGAAGCTTTCTTT
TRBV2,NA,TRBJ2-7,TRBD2,CASSEGPSGRGRATYEQYF,TGTGCCAGCAGTGAGGGCCCGTCTGGGAGGGGACGGGCAACCTACGAGCAGTACTTC
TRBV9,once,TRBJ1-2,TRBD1,CASSLNARTGNYGYTF,TGTGCCAGCAGCCTGAATGCCCGGACAGGGAACTATGGCTACACCTTC
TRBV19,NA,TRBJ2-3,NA,CASSIAVVDTQYF,TGTGCCAGTAGTATAGCGGTCGTGGATACGCAGTATTTT
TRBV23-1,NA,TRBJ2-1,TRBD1,CASSQSWTGWYNEQFF,TGCGCCAGCAGTCAATCTTGGACAGGTTGGTACAATGAGCAGTTCTTC
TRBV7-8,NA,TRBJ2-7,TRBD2,CASSLGGWRGGYEQYF,TGTGCCAGCAGCTTAGGAGGTTGGCGGGGGGGGTACGAGCAGTACTTC
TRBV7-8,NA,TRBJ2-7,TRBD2,CASSQSGGLSYEQYF,TGTGCCAGCAGCCAAAGCGGGGGGCTTTCCTACGAGCAGTACTTC
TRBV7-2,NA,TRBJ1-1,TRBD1,CASSFTGQGTEAFF,TGTGCCAGCAGCTTCACGGGACAGGGAACTGAAGCTTTCTTT
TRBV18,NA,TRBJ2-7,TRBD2,CASSLGGSYEQYF,TGTGCCAGCTCCCTCGGGGGGTCCTACGAGCAGTACTTC
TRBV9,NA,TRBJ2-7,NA,CASSAGLTLSSYEQYF,TGTGCCAGCAGCGCGGGTTTGACTCTCAGCTCCTACGAGCAGTACTTC
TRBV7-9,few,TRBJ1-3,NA,CASSLTSSTIYF,TGTGCCAGCAGCTTAACTTCCTCGACCATATATTTT
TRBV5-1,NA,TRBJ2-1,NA,CASSLYEQGRVYNEQFF,TGCGCCAGCAGCTTATACGAGCAGGGGCGGGTCTACAATGAGCAGTTCTTC